Sequencing of this TCR beta chain was carried out in a study of cytomegalovirus exposure and HLA in healthy donors. The PCR used 60 Vbeta and 13 Jbeta primers. Repertoires were generated with immunoSEQ multiplex PCR, while TCRdb's copy carries only in-frame clones and drops some. The ten top clones account for 0.9% to 1%, within a sample of approximately 150,000 clones. Study-wide findings and caveats: Most of the TCR beta V segments (in an earlier analysis) were productive either about 87% or about 30% of the time. Across HLA loci, a later analysis found differing TCR association rates, with DRB1 most and HLA-C fewest.

From germline, CDR1 is SGHRS and CDR2 YFSETQ. V shed 4 bases and J 6 bases; nucleotides not matched to a gene: 8. This CDR3 is 15 amino acids long. On this clone itself: No antigen is known for it.

This rearrangement joins TRBV5-1 to TRBJ2-2, with TRBD1 matching 8 bases. This sequence originates from a male donor in good health and CMV-seronegative. The sequencing sample was made of PBMCs. The CDR3 nucleotides are TGCGCCAGCAGCCTGGACAGGGTAACAGCCGGGGAGCTGTTTTTT. Translated: CASSLDRVTAGELFF.